This entry describes one TCR beta chain. This entry comes from a study of shared clonotypes between healthy human individuals. The team ran DNA from unsorted PBMCs on ten immunoSEQ deep assay plates for sequencing. Produced via immunoSEQ multiplex PCR; TCRdb's table is partial and in-frame only. The sample lists some 510,000 clones; around 79% were seen once. Tens of millions of PBMCs supplied genomic DNA for unsorted samples. V lost 3 bases and J lost 1; bases outside the gene matches: 3. Germline V gene lookup returns CDR1 SGHRS and CDR2 YFSETQ. The CDR3 extends over 14 amino acids. V and J are TRBV5-1 and TRBJ1-1; 7 nucleotides agree with TRBD1. This receptor was obtained from a woman aged 40 to 49 in good health. Some clones in this sample may be carry-over from other donors' samples. What was sequenced was PBMCs. CDR3 sequence reads: CASSYQGENTEAFF. The DNA of the CDR3 is TGCGCCAGCAGCTACCAGGGGGAGAACACTGAAGCTTTCTTT. The full variable domain, completed using reference TRBV5-1 and TRBJ1-1, is KAGVTQTPRYLIKTRGQQVTLSCSPISGHRSVSWYQQTPGQGLQFLFEYFSETQRNKGNFPGRFSGRQFSNSRSEMNVSTLELGDSALYLCASSYQGENTEAFFGQGTRLTVV.